This T cell receptor (beta chain) was identified in a study of blood T cell repertoires in COVID-19. For the study at large: Donors in the United States, Italy and Spain gave samples during acute or convalescent COVID-19.

Clones were sequenced by immunoSEQ multiplex PCR, and TCRdb holds only the in-frame ones, with some missing. The sample includes hundreds of thousands of clones, roughly 85% seen only once; the top ten take 7.2%. In its sample, this clone was seen a few times. V lost 5 bases and J lost 3, with 10 bases in between. In germline, CDR1 is LNHDA, CDR2 SQIVND (reference sequence). The CDR3 has 13 residues. V gene TRBV19 combines with J gene TRBJ1-1, with unresolved D. Sequencing used peripheral blood. This receptor was identified in a human donor in a cohort sampled during active COVID-19. The CDR3 DNA sequence: TGTGCCAGTAGTGATTTCGAGGACACTGAAGCTTTCTTT. It encodes CASSDFEDTEAFF.